This T cell receptor beta chain was identified in a study of blood T cell repertoires in COVID-19. Study-level information: Acute-phase and convalescent COVID-19 samples originated in the United States, Italy and Spain. The cDNA or gDNA used as material had been derived from T cells, B-cell-depleted T cells, or PBMCs.

Germline CDR1 and CDR2: SGHDT and YYEEEE. CDR3 length equals 11 residues. With 2 bases removed from V and 15 bases from J, the gap between germline ends came to 9 bases. In the authors' workflow: By means of reference gene primer amplification, nucleated cell counts were estimated. Using immunoSEQ multiplex PCR, the repertoire was profiled, and TCRdb retains in-frame clones only, with some absent. That table furnishes V, J and clone size, whereas the DNA furnished D and trimming. The data show 150,000 to 200,000 clones, more than 85% seen once. Enrolled during active infection, Seattle patients were then followed longitudinally.

The clonotype originates from a woman aged 55-75 years with COVID-19, enrolled during active disease. The sequenced sample was peripheral blood. The chain is built from TRBV5-6 and TRBJ1-6, with no clear D. The CDR3: CASSFGTHLHF. In nucleotides, the CDR3 is TGTGCCAGCAGCTTCGGTACTCACCTCCACTTT.